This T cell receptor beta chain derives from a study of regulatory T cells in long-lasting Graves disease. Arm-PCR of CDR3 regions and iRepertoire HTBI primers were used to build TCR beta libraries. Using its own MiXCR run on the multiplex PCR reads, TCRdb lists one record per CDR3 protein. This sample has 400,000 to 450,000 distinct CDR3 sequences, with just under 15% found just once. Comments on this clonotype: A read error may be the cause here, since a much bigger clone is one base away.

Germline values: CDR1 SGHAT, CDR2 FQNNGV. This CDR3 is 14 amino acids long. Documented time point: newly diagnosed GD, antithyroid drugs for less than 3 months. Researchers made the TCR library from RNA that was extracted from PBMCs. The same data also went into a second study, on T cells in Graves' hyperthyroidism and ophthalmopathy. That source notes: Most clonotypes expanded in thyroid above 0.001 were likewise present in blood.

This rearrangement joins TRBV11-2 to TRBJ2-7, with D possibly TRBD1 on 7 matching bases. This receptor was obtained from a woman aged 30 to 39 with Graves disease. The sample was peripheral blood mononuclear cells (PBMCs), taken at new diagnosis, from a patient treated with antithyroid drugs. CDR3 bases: TGCACCAGCAGCCTCAGGAGGCAGGGGGGCGAGCAGTACTTC. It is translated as CTSSLRRQGGEQYF.